This passage covers 20 T cell receptor beta chains from one sample sequenced in a study of OX40 agonist ivuxolimab in advanced cancers. Data came from immunoSEQ multiplex PCR; TCRdb stores just in-frame clones and leaves some out. The sample includes 40,000 to 45,000 clones, roughly nine tenths seen only once; the top ten take about 4.5%. Sequenced here: CD4+ or CD8+ T cells sorted from blood, sampled in a trial of the OX40 agonist ivuxolimab. These receptors were obtained from an adult with an advanced solid tumor such as melanoma, head and neck, liver or kidney cancer.

In this sample, this clone turned up once. This chain links TRBV6-1 with TRBJ2-3, with a possible D match to TRBD2 (6 bases). Germline V CDR1 and CDR2: MNHNS, SASEGT. The CDR3 has 16 amino acids. V dropped 2 bases and J dropped 8 bases, with 20 bases sitting between them. DNA of the CDR3: TGTGCCAGCAGTGAAAGTGGACCCGGGAGCTCGAGTACGCAGTATTTT. Translating it yields CASSESGPGSSSTQYF.

The rearrangement uses TRBV5-6 and TRBJ1-1, with D hard to call. The CDR3 spans 14 residues. Germline V gene lookup returns CDR1 SGHDT and CDR2 YYEEEE. V was cut by 0 bases and J by 0 bases, with 6 bases left in between. This CDR3 is CASSLDTVNTEAFF. CDR3 DNA: TGTGCCAGCAGCTTGGATACAGTGAACACTGAAGCTTTCTTT.

The CDR3 region is CASSKLAGGPHEQYF. CDR3 coding DNA: TGTGCCAGCAGCAAACTAGCGGGAGGACCGCACGAGCAGTACTTC. The V call is TRBV9, the J call TRBJ2-5; 12 bases line up with TRBD2. The DNA end favors TRBJ2-7, so the J call may be wrong. The germline V gene has CDR1 SGDLS and CDR2 YYNGEE. The length of the CDR3 is 15 residues.

This chain links TRBV4-3 with TRBJ1-3; D might be TRBD1 (6 bases). CDR3 length: 13 residues. V dropped 4 bases and J dropped 8 bases, with 12 bases sitting between them. The germline gives CDR1 LGHNA, CDR2 YSLEER. The CDR3 nucleotides read TGCGCCAGCAGCCGCACAGGGTTGGACACCATATATTTT. As protein: CASSRTGLDTIYF.

V gene TRBV5-5 combines with J gene TRBJ1-5; D might be TRBD1 (6 bases). The CDR3 loop spans 15 amino acids. The V end was cut by 4 bases, the J end by 0 bases, with 11 bases between. CDR1 is SGHKS and CDR2 is YYEKEE in the germline V gene (reference sequence). CDR3: CASSLRGISNQPQHF. The DNA for the CDR3 is TGTGCCAGCAGCCTCAGGGGAATTAGCAATCAGCCCCAGCATTTT.

The chain couples TRBV19 to TRBJ1-6, with D hard to call. V was pared by 7 bases and J by 6 bases, with 16 bases between. Per germline, CDR1 LNHDA and CDR2 SQIVND (reference sequence). CDR3 size: 15 residues. The CDR3 reads CASTPEGGVNSPLHF. The CDR3 bases are TGTGCCAGTACCCCCGAGGGAGGAGTTAATTCACCCCTCCACTTT.

V usage is TRBV7-2 and J usage is TRBJ2-1; 11 bases line up with TRBD1. Trimming took 4 bases from V and 7 from J; bases not matched to a gene: 6. The CDR3 consists of 15 residues. Germline CDR1 reads SGHTA; CDR2 reads FQGNSA. The CDR3 DNA reads as TGTGCCAGCAGCTCGCTCGGGACAGGGGGTAATGAGCAGTTCTTC. It translates to CASSSLGTGGNEQFF. Complete variable domain (other parts from reference TRBV7-2 and TRBJ2-1): GAGVSQSPSNKVTEKGKDVELRCDPISGHTALYWYRQSLGQGLEFLIYFQGNSAPDKSGLPSDRFSAERTGGSVSTLTIQRTQQEDSAVYLCASSSLGTGGNEQFFGPGTRLTVL.

The chain has TRBV30 and TRBJ1-4; possible D gene TRBD1, 6 bases. The CDR3 is 13 residues long. CDR1 and CDR2 from the germline V gene are GTSNPN and SVGIG (reference sequence). V lost 3 bases and J lost 10, with 15 bases in between. The DNA for the CDR3 is TGTGCCTGGAGCCCCTGGGGGGGCGGAAAACTGTTTTTT. Protein: CAWSPWGGGKLFF.

The chain uses TRBV28 and TRBJ2-4, with D perhaps assigned TRBD1 or TRBD2 (6 bases each). CDR1 MDHEN and CDR2 SYDVKM come from the germline V gene. V was clipped by 3 bases and J by 4 bases, with 10 bases between them. This CDR3 contains 14 residues. The CDR3 loop is CASSFPGAKNIQYF. DNA of the CDR3: TGTGCCAGCAGTTTTCCGGGGGCGAAAAACATTCAGTACTTC.

The rearrangement uses TRBV19 and TRBJ1-3, with D uncertain. The CDR3 spans 16 residues. Germline lookup yields CDR1 LNHDA and CDR2 SQIVND (reference sequence). V shed 7 bases and J shed 0 bases, with 16 bases lying between them. CDR3 sequence: CASTSLEGSSGNTIYF. The DNA for the CDR3 is TGTGCCAGTACCTCCCTGGAGGGCAGCTCTGGAAACACCATATATTTT.

V gene TRBV16 combines with J gene TRBJ1-3; 9 nucleotides agree with TRBD1. This CDR3 has 15 amino acids. Germline V CDR1 and CDR2: KGHSY, FQNENV. J lost 7 bases, V lost 2 bases, and 6 bases had no gene match. The CDR3 sequence is CASSQRDRVSNTIYF. The CDR3 nucleotides read TGTGCCAGCAGCCAACGGGACAGGGTGTCTAACACCATATATTTT.

This sequence joins TRBV27 and TRBJ2-3; D uncertain. Trimming took 8 bases from V and 2 from J, leaving 8 bases between them. The germline V gene has CDR1 MNHEY and CDR2 SMNVEV (reference sequence). The CDR3 loop spans 12 amino acids. CDR3 amino acids: CASLSNTDTQYF. The CDR3 bases are TGTGCCAGCTTATCAAACACAGATACGCAGTATTTT.

This clone was recorded once. The J gene is TRBJ1-2, the V gene TRBV4-1; 11 nucleotides line up with TRBD1. The V gene end was trimmed by 4 bases and the J gene end by 7 bases; junction bases not matched to a gene: 14. The CDR3 runs to 17 residues. Looked up from germline, CDR1 is MGHRA and CDR2 is YSYEKL. CDR3 in DNA: TGCGCCAGCAGCCCGGACAGGGGGCTATCGATTTTTGGTGGCTACACCTTC. It specifies CASSPDRGLSIFGGYTF.

This chain links TRBV5-6 with TRBJ2-4; no definite D call. Trimming shortened V by 1 base and J by 5 bases, and 7 bases separated the two germline ends. The length of the CDR3 is 13 residues. Germline-derived CDR1 and CDR2 are SGHDT and YYEEEE. The CDR3 is CASSLYGENIQYF. The CDR3 coding sequence is TGTGCCAGCAGCTTGTATGGGGAAAACATTCAGTACTTC.

This rearrangement joins TRBV6-6 to TRBJ1-5, with D perhaps TRBD1 (5 bases). Germline V gene data show CDR1 as MNHNY and CDR2 as SVGAGI (reference sequence). This CDR3 is built from 12 residues. V was shortened by 6 bases and J by 12 bases, with 15 bases between the two germline ends. CDR3 in DNA: TGTGCCAGCAGCCAAACCGGGCAGGGCCAGCATTTT. Amino acid sequence: CASSQTGQGQHF.

The chain couples TRBV4-3 to TRBJ1-1; D uncertain. This CDR3 spans 13 amino acids. Germline values: CDR1 LGHNA, CDR2 YSLEER. V lost 2 bases and J lost 3, with 7 bases in between. The CDR3 DNA sequence: TGCGCCAGCAGCCAATTGGGAGACACTGAAGCTTTCTTT. The encoded protein is CASSQLGDTEAFF.

The rearrangement joins TRBV28 to TRBJ1-1; D remains unclear. From germline, CDR1 is MDHEN and CDR2 SYDVKM. The CDR3 is 14 residues long. V was clipped by 1 base and J by 1 base, with 7 bases between them. The CDR3 nucleotides are TGTGCCAGCAGTTTATTGAACAAGAACACTGAAGCTTTCTTT. Translation: CASSLLNKNTEAFF.

This rearrangement joins TRBV18 to TRBJ1-1, with 9 nucleotides matching TRBD1. Germline values: CDR1 KGHSH, CDR2 LQKENI. V was clipped by 2 bases and J by 1 base; unmatched bases: 2. This CDR3 contains 15 residues. CDR3 amino acids: CASSPWTGANTEAFF. The CDR3 nucleotides read TGTGCCAGCTCACCATGGACAGGGGCGAACACTGAAGCTTTCTTT.

The J gene is TRBJ2-1, the V gene TRBV28; D unclear. The CDR3 extends over 14 amino acids. Germline CDR1 and CDR2: MDHEN and SYDVKM. V was shortened by 5 bases and J by 5 bases, with 13 bases between the two germline ends. The CDR3 loop is CASSAPSDDNEQFF. CDR3 DNA sequence: TGTGCCAGCAGTGCCCCATCGGATGACAATGAGCAGTTCTTC.

The CDR3 sequence is CASSQDLREGGTDTQYF. CDR3 nucleotides: TGTGCCAGCAGCCAAGATTTGCGGGAGGGTGGCACAGATACGCAGTATTTT. The chain employs TRBV14 and TRBJ2-3; the match to TRBD2 covers 9 bases. V shed 0 bases and J 1 base; nucleotides not matched to a gene: 5. Germline V CDR1 and CDR2: SGHDN, FVKESK. The CDR3 sequence is 17 residues long.